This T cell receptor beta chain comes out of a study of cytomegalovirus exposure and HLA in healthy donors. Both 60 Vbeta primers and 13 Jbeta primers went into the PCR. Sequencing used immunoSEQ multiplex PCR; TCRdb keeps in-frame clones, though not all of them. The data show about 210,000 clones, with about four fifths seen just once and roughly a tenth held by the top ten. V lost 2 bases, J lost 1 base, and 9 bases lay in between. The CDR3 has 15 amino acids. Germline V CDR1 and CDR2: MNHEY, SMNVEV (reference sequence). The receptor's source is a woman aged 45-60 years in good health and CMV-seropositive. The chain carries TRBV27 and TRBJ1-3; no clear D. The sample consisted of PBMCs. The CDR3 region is CASSLNEGSGNTIYF. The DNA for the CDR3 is TGTGCCAGCAGTTTAAATGAGGGTTCTGGAAACACCATATATTTT.